The clone carrying this T cell receptor (beta chain) appeared once. The antigen remains undetermined. This PCR relied on a set of 60 Vbeta primers and 13 Jbeta primers. Produced via immunoSEQ multiplex PCR; TCRdb's table is partial and in-frame only. The table records just over 150,000 clones, about 79% of them present only once. The data are from a study of cytomegalovirus exposure and HLA in healthy donors. Study-level points and caveats: Follow-up analysis found HLA locus-dependent TCR association rates, highest for DRB1 and lowest for HLA-C.

With 3 bases clipped from V and 6 bases from J, the junction kept 9 bases outside the gene matches. The CDR3 spans 15 residues. Germline-derived CDR1 and CDR2 are KGHSH and LQKENI. The gene calls are TRBV18 and TRBJ2-5; 8 nucleotides agree with TRBD2. Sequencing used PBMCs. The origin of this receptor is a woman aged 45-65 years in good health and CMV-seropositive. In DNA form, the CDR3 reads TGTGCCAGCTCACCGGCGGGGGGCGGTATTCAGACCCAGTACTTC. Protein product: CASSPAGGGIQTQYF. The full variable domain, with the rest looked up from reference TRBV18 and TRBJ2-5, is NAGVMQNPRHLVRRRGQEARLRCSPMKGHSHVYWYRQLPEEGLKFMVYLQKENIIDESGMPKERFSAEFPKEGPSILRIQQVVRGDSAAYFCASSPAGGGIQTQYFGPGTRLLVL.